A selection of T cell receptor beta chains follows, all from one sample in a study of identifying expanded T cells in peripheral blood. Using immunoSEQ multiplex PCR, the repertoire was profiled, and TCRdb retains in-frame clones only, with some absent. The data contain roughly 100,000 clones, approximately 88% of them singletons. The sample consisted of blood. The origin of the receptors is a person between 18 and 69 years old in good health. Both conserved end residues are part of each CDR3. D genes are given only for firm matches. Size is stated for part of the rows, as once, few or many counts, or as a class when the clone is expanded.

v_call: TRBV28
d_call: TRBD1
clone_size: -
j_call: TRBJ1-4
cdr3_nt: TGTGCCAGCAGTTTCCAGACTGGGACAGGCAATGAAAAACTGTTTTTT
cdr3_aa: CASSFQTGTGNEKLFF

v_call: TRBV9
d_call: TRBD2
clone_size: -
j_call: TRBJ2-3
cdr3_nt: TGTGCCAGCACCCTTAGCGGGGTCACAGATACGCAGTATTTT
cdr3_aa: CASTLSGVTDTQYF

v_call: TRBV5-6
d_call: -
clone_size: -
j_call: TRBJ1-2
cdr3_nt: TGTGCCAGCAGCTTGGCACCCGGGGGGAGCATTGGCTACACCTTC
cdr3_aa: CASSLAPGGSIGYTF

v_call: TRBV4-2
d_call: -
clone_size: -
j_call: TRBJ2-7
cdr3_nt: TGTGCCAGCAGCCAAGACCGGACCGCTAGCTCCTACGAGCAGTACTTC
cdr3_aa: CASSQDRTASSYEQYF

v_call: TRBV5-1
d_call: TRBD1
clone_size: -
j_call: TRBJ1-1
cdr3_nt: TGCGCCAGCAGCTTGAGTCCAGGGGGCACTGAAGCTTTCTTT
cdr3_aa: CASSLSPGGTEAFF

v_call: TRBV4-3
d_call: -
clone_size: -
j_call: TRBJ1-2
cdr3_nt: TGCGCCAGCAGCCACTCGGGACGGATGAACTATGGCTACACCTTC
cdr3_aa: CASSHSGRMNYGYTF

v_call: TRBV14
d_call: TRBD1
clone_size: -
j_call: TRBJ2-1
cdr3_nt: TGTGCCAGCAGCAAAGAAACAGGGGGAACCTACAATGAGCAGTTCTTC
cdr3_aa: CASSKETGGTYNEQFF

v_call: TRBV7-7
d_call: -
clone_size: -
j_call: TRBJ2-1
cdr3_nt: TGTGCCAGCAGCTTAGGGCAGGGAAATCGCGAGCAGTTCTTC
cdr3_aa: CASSLGQGNREQFF

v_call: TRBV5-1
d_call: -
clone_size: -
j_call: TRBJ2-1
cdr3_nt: TGCGCCAGCAGCGGGTCGGAGGGCTCACAGTTCTTC
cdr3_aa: CASSGSEGSQFF

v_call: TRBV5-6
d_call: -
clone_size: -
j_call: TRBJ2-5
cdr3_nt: TGTGCCAGCTCGTCTGCGAAAGCGATAGGCGAGACCCAGTACTTC
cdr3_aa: CASSSAKAIGETQYF

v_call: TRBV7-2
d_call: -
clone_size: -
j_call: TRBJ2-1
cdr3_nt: TGTGCCAGCAGCTTATCGGGGAATGAGCAGTTCTTC
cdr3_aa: CASSLSGNEQFF

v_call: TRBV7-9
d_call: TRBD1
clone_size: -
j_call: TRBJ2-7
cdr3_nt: TGTGCCAGCAGCCACTTAAGCGCTCGGACAGGGTTCCCCTACGAGCAGTACTTC
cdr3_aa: CASSHLSARTGFPYEQYF

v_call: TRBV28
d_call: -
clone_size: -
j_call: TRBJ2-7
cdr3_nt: TGTGCCGTTACCTCTGGACAGAACTACGAGCAGTACTTC
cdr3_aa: CAVTSGQNYEQYF

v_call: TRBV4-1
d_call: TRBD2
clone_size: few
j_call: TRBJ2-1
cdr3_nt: TGCGCCAGCAGCCCACTAGCGGAAAAAAATATATTCTCCTACAATGAGCAGTTCTTC
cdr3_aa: CASSPLAEKNIFSYNEQFF

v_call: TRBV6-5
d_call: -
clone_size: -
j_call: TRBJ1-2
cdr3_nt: TGTGCCAGCAGCACAGGGTCCTTGGGGGGCTACACCTTC
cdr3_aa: CASSTGSLGGYTF

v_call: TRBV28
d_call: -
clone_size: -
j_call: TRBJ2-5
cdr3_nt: TGTGCCAGCAGTTTGAGCCTAGGGGAGACCCAGTACTTC
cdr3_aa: CASSLSLGETQYF

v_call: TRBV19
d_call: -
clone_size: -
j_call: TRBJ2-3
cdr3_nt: TGTGCCAGTAGTTTCATGCAGGGGACTAGCACAGATACGCAGTATTTT
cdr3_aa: CASSFMQGTSTDTQYF

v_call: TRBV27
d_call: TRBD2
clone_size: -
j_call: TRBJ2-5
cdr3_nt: TGTGCCAGCAGATCGACACTAGGACTAGCGGCTATCCTCGGAGAGACCCAGTACTTC
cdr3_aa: CASRSTLGLAAILGETQYF

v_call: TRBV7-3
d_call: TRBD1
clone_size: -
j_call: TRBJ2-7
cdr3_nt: TGTGCCAGCAGCTCCACAGGGGGGACGCGCGAGCAGTACTTC
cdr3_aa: CASSSTGGTREQYF

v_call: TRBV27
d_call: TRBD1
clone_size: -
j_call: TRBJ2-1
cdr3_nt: TGTGCCAGCAGTGCAGGACAGGGGTGGAATGAGCAGTTCTTC
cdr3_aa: CASSAGQGWNEQFF

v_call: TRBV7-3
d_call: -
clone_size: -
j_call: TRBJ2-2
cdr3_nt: TGTGCCAGCAGCTACCTGACAGGACGTGTCACCGGGGAGCTGTTTTTT
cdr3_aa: CASSYLTGRVTGELFF

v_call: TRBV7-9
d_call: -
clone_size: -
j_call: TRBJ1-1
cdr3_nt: TGTGCCAGCAGCTTAGAAGCAGGGATTGAAGCTTTCTTT
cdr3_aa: CASSLEAGIEAFF

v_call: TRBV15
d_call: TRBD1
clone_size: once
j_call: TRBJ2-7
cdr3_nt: TGTGCCACCAGCCTGGACAGGGGGTACGAGCAGTACTTC
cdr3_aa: CATSLDRGYEQYF

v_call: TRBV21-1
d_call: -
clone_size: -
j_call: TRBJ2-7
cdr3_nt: TGTGCCAGCAGCAAAGGGGGGGCCCTAAAGAGCTCCTACGAGCAGTACTTC
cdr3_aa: CASSKGGALKSSYEQYF

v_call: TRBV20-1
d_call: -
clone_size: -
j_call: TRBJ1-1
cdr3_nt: TGCAGTGCTAGCGTGGGGACTGAAGCTTTCTTT
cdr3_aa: CSASVGTEAFF

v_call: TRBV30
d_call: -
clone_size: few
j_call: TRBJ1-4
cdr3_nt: TGTGCCTGGAGTGTAGGGGTGGCAGATAATGAAAAACTGTTTTTT
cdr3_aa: CAWSVGVADNEKLFF